The 10 T cell receptor beta chains reported below all come from one sample, sequenced in a study of cytomegalovirus exposure and HLA in healthy donors. PCR involved 60 Vbeta and 13 Jbeta primers. The assay was immunoSEQ multiplex PCR, and TCRdb's table has in-frame clones only and misses some. The sample shows about 85,000 clones, around three fifths of them seen only once. The sample comprised PBMCs. Every receptor here comes from a man aged 30 to 45 in good health and CMV-seronegative.

In this sample, this clone turned up once. The V gene is TRBV7-9, the J gene TRBJ2-3; the match to TRBD2 covers 8 bases. CDR3 size: 14 residues. Per germline, CDR1 SEHNR and CDR2 FQNEAQ (reference sequence). The junction had 8 bases not matched to a gene; V was cut back by 8 bases and J by 4 bases. The CDR3 sequence: CASLRGGSSDTQYF. DNA of the CDR3: TGTGCCAGCCTTCGGGGGGGATCGTCAGATACGCAGTATTTT.

The rearrangement joins TRBV6-1 to TRBJ1-6; TRBD1 aligns across 9 bases. In germline, CDR1 is MNHNS, CDR2 SASEGT. CDR3 size: 15 residues. V was clipped by 2 bases and J by 7 bases; unmatched bases: 3. Here the CDR3 reads CASSEPTGGNSPLHF. CDR3 DNA sequence: TGTGCCAGCAGTGAACCGACAGGGGGAAATTCACCCCTCCACTTT.

This chain links TRBV5-1 with TRBJ2-7; 7 bases are a match to TRBD1. The CDR3 length is 15 residues. The V segment lost 2 bases and the J segment 5 bases; nucleotides outside the gene matches: 10. Per the germline V gene, CDR1 is SGHRS and CDR2 is YFSETQ. Written as DNA, the CDR3 is TGCGCCAGCAGCTTCAATACACAGGGGCTCGACGAGCAGTACTTC. Translating it yields CASSFNTQGLDEQYF.

V usage is TRBV12-5 and J usage is TRBJ1-2; 8 positions agree with TRBD1. Germline CDR1 is LGHNT and CDR2 is FRNRAP. The CDR3 is made up of 15 amino acids. V shed 6 bases, J shed 4 bases, and the junction held 10 bases outside the gene matches. DNA of the CDR3: TGTGCTAGTGGGCAGGTTGGGGGACAGGCCTATGGCTACACCTTC. This sequence encodes CASGQVGGQAYGYTF.

The CDR3: CASSRIPGQGTNSPLHF. DNA for the CDR3: TGTGCCAGCAGCCGAATACCGGGACAGGGGACCAATTCACCCCTCCACTTT. The chain recombines TRBV7-9 with TRBJ1-6; 10 bases are a match to TRBD1. The junction had 11 bases not matched to a gene; V was cut back by 5 bases and J by 7 bases. The CDR3 totals 17 residues. Per germline, CDR1 SEHNR and CDR2 FQNEAQ (reference sequence).

About this clone itself: Its ends do not fully match the called genes, so a read error is possible. The chain employs TRBV7-3 and TRBJ2-1, with TRBD1 identical over 9 bases. The CDR3 spans 15 residues. Germline V lookup: CDR1 SGHTA, CDR2 FQGTGA. Here the CDR3 reads CSSSFAGQGNNEQFF. The DNA of the CDR3 is TGTTCCAGCAGCTTCGCGGGACAGGGAAACAATGAGCAGTTCTTC.

This chain joins TRBV7-3 and TRBJ2-6, with a possible D match to TRBD1 (5 bases). Germline V gene data show CDR1 as SGHTA and CDR2 as FQGTGA. The CDR3 has 16 amino acids. Trimming shortened V by 5 bases and J by 0 bases, and 11 bases separated the two germline ends. CDR3 residues: CASSKGVPSGANVLTF. As DNA, the CDR3 is TGTGCCAGCAGCAAAGGGGTCCCCTCTGGGGCCAACGTCCTGACTTTC.

The V and J genes are TRBV5-6 and TRBJ2-1; 10 bases line up with TRBD2. With V trimmed by 2 bases and J by 4 bases, 0 bases remained unmatched. The CDR3 covers 14 residues. Germline assignment: CDR1 SGHDT and CDR2 YYEEEE. The DNA for the CDR3 is TGTGCCAGCAGCTTACTAGCGGGATACAATGAGCAGTTCTTC. Amino acid sequence: CASSLLAGYNEQFF.

This clone was seen a few times. CDR3 amino acids: CASSPSYQETQYF. DNA of the CDR3: TGTGCCAGCAGCCCCTCCTACCAAGAGACCCAGTACTTC. The chain is built from TRBV11-2 and TRBJ2-5; D uncertain. The V and J ends lost 5 bases and 0 bases respectively, with 7 bases between them. The CDR3 sequence is 13 residues long. CDR1 is SGHAT, CDR2 FQNNGV, per germline.

The chain recombines TRBV5-4 with TRBJ2-2; D is unclear. Germline loops: CDR1 SGHNT, CDR2 YYREEE (reference sequence). This CDR3 comprises 16 residues. V was cut by 1 base and J by 0 bases, with 10 bases left in between. CDR3 sequence reads: CASSLLPPANTGELFF. The DNA for the CDR3 is TGTGCCAGCAGCTTGCTCCCCCCCGCGAACACCGGGGAGCTGTTTTTT.